This T cell receptor (beta chain) was captured by sequencing in a study of T-cell reconstitution after alpha-beta-depleted transplantation in children. Preparation of the TCRbeta library used unique molecular identifiers. TCRdb called the PCR reads again in MiXCR, with one record for every CDR3 protein. The sample has roughly 350,000 distinct CDR3 sequences; around a tenth are singletons. There are 15 residues in the CDR3. J was trimmed by 6 bases and V by 6 bases; bases with no gene match: 10. Germline V gene sequence: CDR1 SEHNR, CDR2 FQNEAQ (reference sequence). The sample consisted of PBMCs from the stem cell graft donor, taken from the stem cell graft. This receptor was taken from a human donor who donated a stem cell graft to a child with acute lymphoblastic leukemia. The rearrangement links TRBV7-9 to TRBJ1-1; 10 positions match TRBD1. The CDR3 bases are TGTGCCAGCAGTTTCCTCCGGGACAGGGGTGCTGAAGCTTTCTTT. The encoded protein is CASSFLRDRGAEAFF.